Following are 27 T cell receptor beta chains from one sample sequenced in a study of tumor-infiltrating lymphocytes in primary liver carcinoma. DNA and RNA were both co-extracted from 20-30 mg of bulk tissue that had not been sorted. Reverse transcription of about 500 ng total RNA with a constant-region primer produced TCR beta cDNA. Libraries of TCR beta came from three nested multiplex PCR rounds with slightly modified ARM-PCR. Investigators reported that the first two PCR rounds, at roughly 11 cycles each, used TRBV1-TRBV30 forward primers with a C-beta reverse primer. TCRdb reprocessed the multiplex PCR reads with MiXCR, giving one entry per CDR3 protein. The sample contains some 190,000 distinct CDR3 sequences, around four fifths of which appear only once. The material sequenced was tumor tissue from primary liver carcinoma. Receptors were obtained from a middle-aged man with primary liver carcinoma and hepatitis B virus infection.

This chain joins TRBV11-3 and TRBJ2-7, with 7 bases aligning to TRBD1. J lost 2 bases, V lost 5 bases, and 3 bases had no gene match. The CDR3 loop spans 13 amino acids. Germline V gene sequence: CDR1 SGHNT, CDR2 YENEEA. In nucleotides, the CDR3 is TGTGCCAGCAGCACGGGACAGCCCTACGAGCAGTACTTC. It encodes CASSTGQPYEQYF.

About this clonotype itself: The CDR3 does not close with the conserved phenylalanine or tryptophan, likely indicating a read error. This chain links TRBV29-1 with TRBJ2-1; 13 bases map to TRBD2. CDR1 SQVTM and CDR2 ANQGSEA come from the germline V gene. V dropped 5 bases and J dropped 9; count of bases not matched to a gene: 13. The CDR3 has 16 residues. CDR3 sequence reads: CSVRTSGRGFFSEQFL. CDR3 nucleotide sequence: TGCAGCGTTAGGACTAGCGGGAGAGGATTTTTCAGTGAGCAGTTCTTA.

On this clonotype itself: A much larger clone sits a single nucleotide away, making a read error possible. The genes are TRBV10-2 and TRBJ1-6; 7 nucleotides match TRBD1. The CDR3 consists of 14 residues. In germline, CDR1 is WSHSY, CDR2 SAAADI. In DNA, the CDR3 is TGCACCAGCAACCGACAGGGAGGTAATTCACCCCTCCACTTT. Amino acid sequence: CTSNRQGGNSPLHF.

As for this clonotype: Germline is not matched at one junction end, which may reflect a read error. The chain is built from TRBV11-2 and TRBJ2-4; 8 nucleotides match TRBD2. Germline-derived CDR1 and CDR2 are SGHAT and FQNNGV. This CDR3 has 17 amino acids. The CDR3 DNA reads TGTGCCAGCAGCTTTCCCGCGATTAGCGGGACCAAAAACATTAAGTATTTC. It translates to CASSFPAISGTKNIKYF.

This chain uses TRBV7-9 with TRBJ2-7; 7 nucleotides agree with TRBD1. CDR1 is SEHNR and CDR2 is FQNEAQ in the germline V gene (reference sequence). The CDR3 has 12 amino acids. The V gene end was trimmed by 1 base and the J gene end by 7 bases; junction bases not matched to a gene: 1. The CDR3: CASSLDRGEQYF. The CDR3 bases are TGTGCCAGCAGCTTAGACAGGGGAGAGCAGTACTTC.

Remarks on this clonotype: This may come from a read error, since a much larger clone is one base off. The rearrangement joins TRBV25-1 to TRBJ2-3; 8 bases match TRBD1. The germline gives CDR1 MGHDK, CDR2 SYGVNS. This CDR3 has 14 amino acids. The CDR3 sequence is CANSEERTGNTQYF. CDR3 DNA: TGTGCCAACAGTGAAGAAAGGACAGGGAATACGCAGTATTTT.

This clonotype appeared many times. CDR3 DNA: TGTGCCATCGCCGGACAGGGCGCGAACACCGGGGAGCTGTTTTTT. Encoded protein: CAIAGQGANTGELFF. The chain employs TRBV10-3 and TRBJ2-2; 8 positions match TRBD1. Germline loops: CDR1 ENHRY, CDR2 SYGVKD. The trim removed 8 bases at V and 0 bases at J, leaving 5 bases unmatched. The CDR3 consists of 15 residues.

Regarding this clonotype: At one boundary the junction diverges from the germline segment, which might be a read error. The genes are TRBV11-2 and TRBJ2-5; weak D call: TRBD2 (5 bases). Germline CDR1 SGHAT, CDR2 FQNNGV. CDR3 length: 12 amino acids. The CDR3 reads CASSLEGMAQYF. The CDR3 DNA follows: TGTGCCAGTAGTCTAGAGGGTATGGCCCAATACTTC.

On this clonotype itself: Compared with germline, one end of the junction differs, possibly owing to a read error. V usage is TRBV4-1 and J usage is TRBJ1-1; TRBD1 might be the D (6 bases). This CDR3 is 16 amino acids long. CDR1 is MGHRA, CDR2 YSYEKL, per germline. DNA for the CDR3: TGCGCGAGCAGCCTTGGGACAAGGCCCCTGAACACTGAAGCTTTCTTT. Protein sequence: CASSLGTRPLNTEAFF.

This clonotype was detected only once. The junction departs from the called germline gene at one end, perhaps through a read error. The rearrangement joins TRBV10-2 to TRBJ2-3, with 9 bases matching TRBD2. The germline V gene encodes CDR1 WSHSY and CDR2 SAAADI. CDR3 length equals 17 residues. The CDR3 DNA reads TGCGCCAGCGGTGATTTACAGGGACTAGCTAGCATAGATACGCAGTATTTT. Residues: CASGDLQGLASIDTQYF.

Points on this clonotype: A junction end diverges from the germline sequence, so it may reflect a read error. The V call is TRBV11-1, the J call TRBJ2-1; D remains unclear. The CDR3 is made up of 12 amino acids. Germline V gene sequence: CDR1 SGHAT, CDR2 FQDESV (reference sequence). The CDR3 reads CASSEIVGKEFF. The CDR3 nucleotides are TGTGCTAGCAGCGAGATAGTGGGTAAGGAGTTCTTC. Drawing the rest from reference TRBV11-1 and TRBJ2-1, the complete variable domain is EAEVAQSPRYKITEKSQAVAFWCDPISGHATLYWYRQILGQGPELLVQFQDESVVDDSQLPKDRFSAERLKGVDSTLKIQPAELGDSAMYLCASSEIVGKEFFGPGTRLTVL.

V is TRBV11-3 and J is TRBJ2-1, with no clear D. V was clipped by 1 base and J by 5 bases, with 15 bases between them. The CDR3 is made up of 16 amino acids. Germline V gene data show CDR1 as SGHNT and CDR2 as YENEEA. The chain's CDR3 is CASSLATWADHNEQFF. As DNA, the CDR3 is TGTGCCAGCAGCTTAGCTACTTGGGCAGACCACAATGAGCAGTTCTTC. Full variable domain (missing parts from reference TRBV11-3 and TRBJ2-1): EAGVVQSPRYKIIEKKQPVAFWCNPISGHNTLYWYLQNLGQGPELLIRYENEEAVDDSQLPKDRFSAERLKGVDSTLKIQPAELGDSAVYLCASSLATWADHNEQFFGPGTRLTVL.

The CDR3, as DNA: TGTGCCAGCAGTTTGGACAGGCCTGAGGCCAACGTCCTGACTTTC. It encodes CASSLDRPEANVLTF. The V and J genes are TRBV11-1 and TRBJ2-6; 7 bases are shared with TRBD1. Trimming took 6 bases from V and 6 from J; bases not matched to a gene: 8. Germline CDR1 reads SGHAT; CDR2 reads FQDESV (reference sequence). The CDR3 is made up of 15 amino acids.

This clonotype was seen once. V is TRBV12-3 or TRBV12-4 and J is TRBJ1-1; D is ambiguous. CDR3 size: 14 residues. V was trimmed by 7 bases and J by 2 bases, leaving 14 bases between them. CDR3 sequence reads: CASNFSGQNTEAFF. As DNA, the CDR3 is TGTGCCAGCAATTTCTCGGGCCAAAACACTGAAGCTTTCTTT.

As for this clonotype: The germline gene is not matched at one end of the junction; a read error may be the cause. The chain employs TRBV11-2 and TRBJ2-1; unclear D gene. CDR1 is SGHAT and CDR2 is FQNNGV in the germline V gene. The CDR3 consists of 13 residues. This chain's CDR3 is CASNVGVNNEQFF. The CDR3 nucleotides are TGTGCCAGCAACGTTGGCGTGAACAATGAACAGTTCTTC.

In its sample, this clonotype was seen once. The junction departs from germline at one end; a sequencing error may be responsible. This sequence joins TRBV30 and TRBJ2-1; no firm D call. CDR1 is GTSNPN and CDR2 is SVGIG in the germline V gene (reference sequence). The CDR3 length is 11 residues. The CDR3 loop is CAWVKYKEQFF. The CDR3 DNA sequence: TGTGCCTGGGTGAAATACAAAGAGCAGTTCTTC.

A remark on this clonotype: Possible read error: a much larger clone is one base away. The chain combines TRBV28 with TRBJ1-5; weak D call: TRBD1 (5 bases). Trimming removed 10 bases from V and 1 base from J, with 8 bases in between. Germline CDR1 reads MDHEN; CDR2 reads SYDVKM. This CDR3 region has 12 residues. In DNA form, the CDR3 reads TGTGCCACCTCAGGGAGCAATCAGCCCCAGCATTTT. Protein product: CATSGSNQPQHF.

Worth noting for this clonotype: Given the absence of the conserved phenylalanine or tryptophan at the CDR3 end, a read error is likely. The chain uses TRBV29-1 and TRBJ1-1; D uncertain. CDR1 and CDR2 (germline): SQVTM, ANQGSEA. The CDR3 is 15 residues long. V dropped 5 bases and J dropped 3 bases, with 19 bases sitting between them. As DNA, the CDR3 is TGCAGCGTTCGGGCGGGGTGGGGAATGGACACTGAAGCTTTCATC. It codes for CSVRAGWGMDTEAFI.

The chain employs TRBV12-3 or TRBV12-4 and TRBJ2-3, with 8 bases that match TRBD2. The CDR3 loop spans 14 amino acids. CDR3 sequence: CASGLSGTRDTQYF. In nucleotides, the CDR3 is TGTGCTAGCGGTTTAAGCGGGACTAGGGATACGCAGTATTTT.

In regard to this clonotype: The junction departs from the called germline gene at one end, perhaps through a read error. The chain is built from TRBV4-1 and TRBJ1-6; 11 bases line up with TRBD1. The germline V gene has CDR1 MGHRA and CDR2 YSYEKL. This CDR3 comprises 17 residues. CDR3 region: CASSQDRGRSINSPLHF. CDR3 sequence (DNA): TGCGCCAGCAGCCAGGACAGGGGGCGGTCTATAAATTCACCCCTACACTTT.

The DNA for the CDR3 is TGTGTCATCAGTGAAAGTGGTAGTAGTAGCGGTACGCAGTATTTT. It yields the protein CVISESGSSSGTQYF. The V gene is TRBV6-1, the J gene TRBJ2-3; the D gene is possibly TRBD2 (6 bases). This CDR3 has 15 amino acids. The germline CDR1 and CDR2 sequences are MNHNS and SASEGT.

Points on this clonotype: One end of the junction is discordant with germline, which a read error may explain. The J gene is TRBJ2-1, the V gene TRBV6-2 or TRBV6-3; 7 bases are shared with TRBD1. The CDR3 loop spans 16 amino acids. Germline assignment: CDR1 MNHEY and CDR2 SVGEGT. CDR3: CTSSYPDRRSYNDQFF. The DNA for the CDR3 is TGTACCAGCAGTTACCCGGACAGGAGATCCTACAATGATCAGTTCTTC.

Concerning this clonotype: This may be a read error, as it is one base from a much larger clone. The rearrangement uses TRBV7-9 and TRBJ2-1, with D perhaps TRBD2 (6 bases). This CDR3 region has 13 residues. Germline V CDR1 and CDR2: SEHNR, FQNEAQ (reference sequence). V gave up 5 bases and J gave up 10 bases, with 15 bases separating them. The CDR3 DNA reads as TGTGCCAGCAGCCTCCAGGAGGGGAAAGAGCAGTTCTTC. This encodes CASSLQEGKEQFF.

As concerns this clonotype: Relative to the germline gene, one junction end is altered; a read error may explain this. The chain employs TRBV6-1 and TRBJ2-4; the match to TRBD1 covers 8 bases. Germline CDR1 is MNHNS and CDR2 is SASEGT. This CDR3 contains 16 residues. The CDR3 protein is CASSATGGFGIDIKYF. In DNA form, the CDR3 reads TGTGCCAGCAGTGCCACAGGGGGGTTCGGCATAGACATTAAGTACTTC.

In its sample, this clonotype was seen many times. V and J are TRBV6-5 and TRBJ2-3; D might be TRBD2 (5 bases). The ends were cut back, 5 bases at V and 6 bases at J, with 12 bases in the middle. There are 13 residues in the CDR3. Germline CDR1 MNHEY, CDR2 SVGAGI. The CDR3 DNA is TGTGCCAGCAGTCAGAGGGTCGGGGATACGCAGTATTTT. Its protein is CASSQRVGDTQYF.

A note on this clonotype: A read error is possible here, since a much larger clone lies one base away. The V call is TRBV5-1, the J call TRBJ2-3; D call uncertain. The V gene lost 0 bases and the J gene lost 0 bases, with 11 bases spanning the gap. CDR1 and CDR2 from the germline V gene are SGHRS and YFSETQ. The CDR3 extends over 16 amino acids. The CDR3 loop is CASSLAGMRSTDTQYF. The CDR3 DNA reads TGCGCCAGCAGCTTGGCGGGCATGCGTAGCACAGATACGCAGTATTTT. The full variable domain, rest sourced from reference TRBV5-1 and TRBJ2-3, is KAGVTQTPRYLIKTRGQQVTLSCSPISGHRSVSWYQQTPGQGLQFLFEYFSETQRNKGNFPGRFSGRQFSNSRSEMNVSTLELGDSALYLCASSLAGMRSTDTQYFGPGTRLTVL.

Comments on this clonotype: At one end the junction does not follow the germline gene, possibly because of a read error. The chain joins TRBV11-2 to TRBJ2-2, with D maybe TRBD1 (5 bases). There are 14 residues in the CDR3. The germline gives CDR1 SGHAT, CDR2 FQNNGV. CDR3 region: CANSTDSDTEKLFF. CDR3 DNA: TGTGCCAACAGCACAGACTCGGACACCGAGAAGCTGTTTTTT.